The source of this TCR beta chain is a study of T cell repertoires in cytomegalovirus infection. Study at large: It can be stated that public TCR beta signatures indicated CMV infection as well as a matching HLA type.

This clonotype was observed at least ten times. Its antigen is not known. Study-level results: Across the ex vivo response, the dominant clonotypes were HLA-C-restricted CMV-specific TCR beta clonotypes.

The length of the CDR3 is 15 residues. Germline trimming cut 0 bases from V and 8 bases from J; bases unmatched to any gene: 5. CDR1 is SEHNR, CDR2 FQNEAQ, per germline (reference sequence). TCRdb reanalysed the reads using MiXCR and keeps one entry per CDR3 protein. There are under 150,000 distinct CDR3 sequences in the sample; more than 7% occur only once, and about 9.4% lies in the top ten. V usage is TRBV7-9 and J usage is TRBJ1-1; 11 nucleotides line up with TRBD1. The material sequenced was PBMCs. This receptor was identified in a human donor in good health (CMV status not recorded). Some clones in this sample may be carry-over from other donors' samples. The CDR3 DNA follows: TGTGCCAGCAGCTTAGCGGGACAGGGGGGACAGGAAGCTTTCTTT. As protein: CASSLAGQGGQEAFF.